This T cell receptor beta chain comes out of a study of technical replicates of blood from a handful of donors. Per the germline V gene, CDR1 is SGHNT and CDR2 is YENEEA. The CDR3 runs to 14 residues. V was clipped by 5 bases and J by 0 bases, with 8 bases between them. Sequencing was performed with immunoSEQ multiplex PCR; in TCRdb, only in-frame clones are kept and a portion is missing. The data show 50,000 to 60,000 clones, 75% to 95% seen once. J is TRBJ1-3 and V is TRBV11-3, with D possibly matching TRBD1 (6 bases). The sample taken for sequencing was PBMCs. The TCR was taken from a human donor in good health. Some clones in this sample may be carry-over from other donors' samples. CDR3 region: CASSQTGSGNTIYF. Written as DNA, the CDR3 is TGTGCCAGCAGCCAGACAGGCTCTGGAAACACCATATATTTT.